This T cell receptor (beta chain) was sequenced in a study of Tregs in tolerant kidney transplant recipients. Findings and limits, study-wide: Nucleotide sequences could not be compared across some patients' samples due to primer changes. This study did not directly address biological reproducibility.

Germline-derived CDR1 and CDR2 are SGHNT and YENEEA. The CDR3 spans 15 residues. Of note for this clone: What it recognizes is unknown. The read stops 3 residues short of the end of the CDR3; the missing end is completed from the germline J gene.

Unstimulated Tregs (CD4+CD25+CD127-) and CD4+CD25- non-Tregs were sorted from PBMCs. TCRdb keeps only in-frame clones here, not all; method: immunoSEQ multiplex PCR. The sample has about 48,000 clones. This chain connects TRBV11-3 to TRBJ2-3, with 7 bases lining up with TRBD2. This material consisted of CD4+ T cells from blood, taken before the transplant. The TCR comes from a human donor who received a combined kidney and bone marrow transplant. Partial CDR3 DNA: TGTGCAAGTCGCTTAGGCGGGAGTGCGACAGATACG. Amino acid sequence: CASRLGGSATDT. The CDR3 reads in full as CASRLGGSATDTQYF.